This T cell receptor (beta chain) appears in the sequencing data of a study of PD-L1 blockade in urothelial cancer. Study background: Patients had undergone 0 to 3 prior chemotherapy regimens.

The time point was: peripheral blood 6 weeks after treatment start. Enrolled patients showed locally advanced or metastatic urothelial carcinoma. The length of the CDR3 is 13 residues. Germline CDR1 reads ENHRY; CDR2 reads SYGVKD. Trimming pared 10 bases from V and 4 bases from J, leaving 13 bases between. Libraries were prepared by immunoSEQ multiplex PCR; TCRdb keeps only in-frame clonotypes and omits some of them. The sample lists more than 40,000 clones, about four fifths seen once, with roughly 16% in the top ten. The input for sequencing was PBMCs, taken around atezolizumab (anti-PD-L1) treatment. V and J are TRBV10-3 and TRBJ1-4; D might be TRBD1 (6 bases). The receptor was isolated from a man aged 55 to 69 with urothelial cancer. The CDR3 coding sequence is TGTGCCACCCGAGGGGGAGTTAATGAAAAACTGTTTTTT. Encoded protein: CATRGGVNEKLFF.